The clone carrying this T cell receptor (beta chain) was seen a few times. Its antigen is not identified. These data come from a study of CD8 T cells in ankylosing spondylitis. Points from the study as a whole: Disease-associated clones were CD8+ and fairly uncommon in peripheral blood. Within ankylosing spondylitis blood, a TCR beta motif made up of roughly eight highly homologous variants appeared to be characteristic. Reported data indicate significant enrichment of disease-linked clones within matched ankylosing spondylitis synovial fluid.

5'-RACE, quantitative and with molecular barcodes, yielded the TCR beta libraries. TCRdb processed the 5' RACE reads anew with MiXCR; each CDR3 protein has one entry. The table shows tens of thousands of distinct CDR3 sequences, with about 6.2% occurring only once. The length of the CDR3 is 14 residues. Trimming took 0 bases from V and 4 from J, leaving 9 bases between them. Per the germline V gene, CDR1 is MNHEY and CDR2 is SVGAGI. Specimen: synovial fluid, either unsorted or a sorted T cell fraction (not recorded which). The genes are TRBV6-5 and TRBJ1-2; TRBD1 might be the D (5 bases). The TCR originated in a male donor with ankylosing spondylitis. This chain's CDR3 is CASSYSPTVYGYTF. Written as DNA, the CDR3 is TGTGCCAGCAGTTACTCTCCGACAGTCTATGGCTACACCTTC.